Each of the 3 T cell receptor beta chains below was sequenced from the same sample in a study of T cells after somatic rescue of genetic block. The assay was immunoSEQ multiplex PCR, and TCRdb's table has in-frame clones only and misses some. The sample includes some 15,000 clones, 70% to 80% of them seen just once. The sequenced material came from peripheral blood mononuclear cells (PBMCs). Receptors were obtained from a boy between 5 and 17 years old.

The J gene is TRBJ2-3, the V gene TRBV10-3; D might be TRBD1 or TRBD2, each matching 5 bases. Per germline, CDR1 ENHRY and CDR2 SYGVKD. Trimming took 7 bases from V and 2 from J, leaving 13 bases between them. The CDR3 is 14 amino acids. The CDR3 region is CAITTGANTDTQYF. In nucleotides, the CDR3 is TGTGCCATCACTACCGGGGCCAACACAGATACGCAGTATTTT.

The chain carries TRBV11-1 and TRBJ2-1; maybe TRBD1 (5 bases). Trimming removed 5 bases at V and 8 bases at J, with 19 bases between. The CDR3 is 15 residues long. Germline V CDR1 and CDR2: SGHAT, FQDESV (reference sequence). CDR3 loop: CASSGFRVIGDEQFF. The CDR3 nucleotides read TGTGCCAGCAGCGGATTCAGGGTAATCGGTGATGAGCAGTTCTTC.

The genes are TRBV6-6 and TRBJ2-1; perhaps D is TRBD1 or TRBD2 (8 bases each). Trimming removed 5 bases from V and 6 bases from J, with 17 bases in between. The CDR3 totals 15 residues. The germline V gene encodes CDR1 MNHNY and CDR2 SVGAGI (reference sequence). CDR3 bases: TGTGCCAGCAGTGTTAGCGGGACAGGAGGCAATGAGCAGTTCTTC. As protein: CASSVSGTGGNEQFF.